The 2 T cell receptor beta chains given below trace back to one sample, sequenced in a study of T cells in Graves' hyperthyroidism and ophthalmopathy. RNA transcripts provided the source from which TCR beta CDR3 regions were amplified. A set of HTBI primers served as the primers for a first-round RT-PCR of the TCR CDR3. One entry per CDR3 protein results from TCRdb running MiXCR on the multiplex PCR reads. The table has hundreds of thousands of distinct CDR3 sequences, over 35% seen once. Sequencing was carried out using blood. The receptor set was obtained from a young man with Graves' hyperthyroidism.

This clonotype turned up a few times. The CDR3 nucleotides read TGTGCCAGCAGCTTAGCCCTAGGACGGGGAAGGAACGAGCAGTACTTC. Protein product: CASSLALGRGRNEQYF. The chain combines TRBV7-2 with TRBJ2-7; a possible D gene is TRBD2 (5 bases). This CDR3 is 16 amino acids long. V was trimmed by 0 bases and J by 5 bases, leaving 17 bases between them. CDR1 and CDR2 from the germline V gene are SGHTA and FQGNSA.

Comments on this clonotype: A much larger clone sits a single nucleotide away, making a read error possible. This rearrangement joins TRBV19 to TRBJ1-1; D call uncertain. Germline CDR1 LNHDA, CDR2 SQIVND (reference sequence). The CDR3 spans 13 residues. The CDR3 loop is CASTLFDGTGAFF. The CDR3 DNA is TGTGCCAGTACCTTATTTGACGGAACTGGAGCTTTCTTT.